These T cell receptor beta chains were read from a single sample in a study of control samples from healthy donors and cancer patients. TCRdb's table, derived via immunoSEQ multiplex PCR, lists solely in-frame clones and lacks some. The top ten clones hold around 0.91% of a sample with 50,000 to 65,000 clones, around 90% of them seen once. The sample consisted of PBMCs. These receptors were obtained from a man aged 25 to 40 with colorectal cancer. Each CDR3 is given with its conserved first and last residue. D genes are given only for firm matches. For some rows the clone size is stated as once, few or many, or as a class when expanded; others skip it.

clone size	V gene	D gene	J gene	CDR3 DNA	CDR3 protein
NA	TRBV4-1	NA	TRBJ1-1	TGCGCCAGCAGCCAAGCGGTTAACACTGAAGCTTTCTTT	CASSQAVNTEAFF
NA	TRBV13	TRBD1	TRBJ2-6	TGTGCCAGCAGCCCTCGACAGGGGTCCCCCTCTGGGGCCAACGTCCTGACTTTC	CASSPRQGSPSGANVLTF
NA	TRBV13	NA	TRBJ1-2	TGTGCCAGCAGCTTAAACCTTAACTATGGCTACACCTTC	CASSLNLNYGYTF
NA	TRBV6-5	NA	TRBJ2-7	TGTGCCAGCAGTTACGGAGGGACGGCGTACTTC	CASSYGGTAYF
NA	TRBV4-2	TRBD1	TRBJ2-6	TGTGCCAGCAGCCACCCTCCGGGACAGGCCAACTCTGGGGCCAACGTCCTGACTTTC	CASSHPPGQANSGANVLTF
NA	TRBV2	NA	TRBJ2-1	TGTGCCAGCAGGCCAAGGGGTCGTGAGCAGTTCTTC	CASRPRGREQFF
NA	TRBV5-1	TRBD1	TRBJ1-1	TGCGCCAGCAGCTTAAGACAGGGAAAGAACACTGAAGCTTTCTTT	CASSLRQGKNTEAFF
NA	TRBV20-1	NA	TRBJ1-2	TGCAGTGCTAGTCAGGTCCGCCAAGTTGGCTACACCTTC	CSASQVRQVGYTF
NA	TRBV4-3	NA	TRBJ2-7	TGCGCCAGCAGCCAAGACTCGCAGGGCCTCCTATCTTACGAGCAGTACTTC	CASSQDSQGLLSYEQYF
NA	TRBV5-1	NA	TRBJ2-3	TGCGCCAGCAGCTTCCAGGATACGCAGTATTTT	CASSFQDTQYF
NA	TRBV5-6	TRBD1	TRBJ2-7	TGTGCCAGCAGCCCCGGGACAGGGGGTTCCTACGAGCAGTACTTC	CASSPGTGGSYEQYF
NA	TRBV27	TRBD1	TRBJ1-1	TGTGCCAGCAGTCCCTGGACAGGGGAAATTGACACTGAAGCTTTCTTT	CASSPWTGEIDTEAFF
NA	TRBV7-2	NA	TRBJ2-3	TGTGCCAGCAGCCAAATAGGGGGGGTGGATACGCAGTATTTT	CASSQIGGVDTQYF
NA	TRBV10-3	TRBD1	TRBJ1-2	TGTGCCATCAGTGAAGAAACAGGGGGAGCTAACTATGGCTACACCTTC	CAISEETGGANYGYTF
NA	TRBV7-9	NA	TRBJ1-5	TGTGCCAGCAGCTTATGGACCATTGGAACAGGCGGACCTCAGCCCCAGCATTTT	CASSLWTIGTGGPQPQHF
NA	TRBV9	TRBD1	TRBJ1-2	TGTGCCAGCAGCTCGGGGACAGGGCAGGTTTATGGCTACACCTTC	CASSSGTGQVYGYTF
NA	TRBV5-5	TRBD1	TRBJ2-7	TGTGCCAGCAGCGCCGGACAGGGGGCTCCATACGAGCAGTACTTC	CASSAGQGAPYEQYF
once	TRBV5-4	TRBD2	TRBJ2-3	TGTGCCAGTTTAGCGGGGAGCACAGATACGCAGTATTTT	CASLAGSTDTQYF
NA	TRBV19	NA	TRBJ2-7	TGTGCCAGTAGTATAGGGCAGGGACCAGACGAGCAGTACTTC	CASSIGQGPDEQYF